The clone carrying this T cell receptor beta chain appeared a few times. The CDR3 covers 14 residues. CDR1 LGHNA and CDR2 YSLEER come from the germline V gene. V was pared by 4 bases and J by 7 bases, with 11 bases between. TCRdb passed the RT-PCR reads through MiXCR, listing each CDR3 protein once. The sample has fewer than 800,000 distinct CDR3 sequences, 14% seen once; the top ten hold roughly 3.9%. This clonotype was obtained from a female donor in good health, serving as a healthy control. The chain links TRBV4-3 to TRBJ1-6; the D gene is possibly TRBD1 (6 bases). Sequencing was carried out using memory CD4+ T cells from blood. This chain's CDR3 is CASSPEGENSPLHF. The CDR3 bases are TGCGCCAGCAGCCCGGAGGGGGAGAATTCACCCCTCCACTTT.